The TCR beta chain described here comes from a study of T cell repertoires in cytomegalovirus infection. Study context: CMV infection together with matching HLA type was indicated by public TCR beta signatures. Study outcomes and limitations: The study identified carriers of CMV plus the relevant HLA from cumulative public TCR beta family frequency. Ex vivo responses were dominated by HLA-C-restricted CMV-specific TCR beta clonotypes.

The germline V gene has CDR1 SGHVS and CDR2 FNYEAQ. The CDR3 spans 15 residues. V was clipped by 10 bases and J by 8 bases, with 24 bases between them. Via MiXCR, TCRdb re-called the reads, giving one row per CDR3 protein. Among some 600,000 distinct CDR3 sequences listed, about 24% were seen once. This clonotype was counted only a few times. The antigen is not known. The source is a human donor in good health (CMV status not recorded). Some clones in this sample may be carry-over from other donors' samples. Sequencing was performed on CD8+ T cells from PBMCs. V gene TRBV7-6 combines with J gene TRBJ2-1; a possible D gene is TRBD2 (7 bases). CDR3 sequence: CATWRGGGVKDEQFF. The CDR3, as DNA: TGTGCCACATGGAGGGGAGGGGGGGTGAAGGATGAGCAGTTCTTC. Variable domain in full (rest from reference TRBV7-6 and TRBJ2-1): GAGVSQSPRYKVTKRGQDVALRCDPISGHVSLYWYRQALGQGPEFLTYFNYEAQQDKSGLPNDRFSAERPEGSISTLTIQRTEQRDSAMYRCATWRGGGVKDEQFFGPGTRLTVL.